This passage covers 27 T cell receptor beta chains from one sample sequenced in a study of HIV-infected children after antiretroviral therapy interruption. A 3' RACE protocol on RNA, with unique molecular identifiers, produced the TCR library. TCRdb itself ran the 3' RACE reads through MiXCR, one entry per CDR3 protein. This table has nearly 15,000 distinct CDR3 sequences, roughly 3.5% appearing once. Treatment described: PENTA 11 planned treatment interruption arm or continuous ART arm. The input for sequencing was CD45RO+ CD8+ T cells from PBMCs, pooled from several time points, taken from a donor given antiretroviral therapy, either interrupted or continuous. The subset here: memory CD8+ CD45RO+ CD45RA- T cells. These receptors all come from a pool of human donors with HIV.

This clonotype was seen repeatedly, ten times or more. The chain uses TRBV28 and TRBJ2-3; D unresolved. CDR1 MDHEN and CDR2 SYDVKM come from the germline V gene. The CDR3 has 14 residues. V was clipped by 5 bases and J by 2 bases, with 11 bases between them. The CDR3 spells CASSPRSYTDTQYF. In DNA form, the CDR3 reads TGTGCCAGCAGTCCCCGTAGTTACACAGATACGCAGTATTTT.

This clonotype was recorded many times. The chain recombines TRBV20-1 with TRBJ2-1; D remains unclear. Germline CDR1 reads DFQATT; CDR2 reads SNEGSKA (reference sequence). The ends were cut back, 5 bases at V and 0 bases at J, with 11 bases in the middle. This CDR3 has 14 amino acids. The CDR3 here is CSALGEASYNEQFF. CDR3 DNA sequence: TGCAGTGCTCTTGGGGAAGCCTCCTACAATGAGCAGTTCTTC.

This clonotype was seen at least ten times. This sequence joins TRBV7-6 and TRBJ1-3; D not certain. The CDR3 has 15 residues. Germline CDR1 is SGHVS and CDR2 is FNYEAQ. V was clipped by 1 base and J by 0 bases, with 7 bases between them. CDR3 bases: TGTGCCAGCAGCTTAGAACCCAGCTCTGGAAACACCATATATTTT. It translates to CASSLEPSSGNTIYF.

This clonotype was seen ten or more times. The CDR3: CASRPSGGSSYEQYF. The CDR3 DNA sequence: TGTGCCAGCAGACCTAGCGGAGGGAGCTCCTACGAGCAGTACTTC. The chain links TRBV28 to TRBJ2-7; 7 nucleotides align to TRBD2. J gave up 0 bases and V 6 bases, and 8 bases lay outside the gene matches. The CDR3 totals 15 residues. Per the germline V gene, CDR1 is MDHEN and CDR2 is SYDVKM.

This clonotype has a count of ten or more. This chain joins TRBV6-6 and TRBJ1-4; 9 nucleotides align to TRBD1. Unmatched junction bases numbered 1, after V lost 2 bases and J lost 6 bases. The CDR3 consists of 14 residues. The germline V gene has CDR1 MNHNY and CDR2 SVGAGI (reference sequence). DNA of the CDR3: TGTGCCAGCAGTTACGGGACAGGGTATGAAAAACTGTTTTTT. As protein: CASSYGTGYEKLFF.

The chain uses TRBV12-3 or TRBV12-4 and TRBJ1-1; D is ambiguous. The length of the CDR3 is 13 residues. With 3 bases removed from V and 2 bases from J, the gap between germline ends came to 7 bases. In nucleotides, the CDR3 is TGTGCCAGCAGTTTCGGCGGAAACACTGAAGCTTTCTTT. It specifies CASSFGGNTEAFF.

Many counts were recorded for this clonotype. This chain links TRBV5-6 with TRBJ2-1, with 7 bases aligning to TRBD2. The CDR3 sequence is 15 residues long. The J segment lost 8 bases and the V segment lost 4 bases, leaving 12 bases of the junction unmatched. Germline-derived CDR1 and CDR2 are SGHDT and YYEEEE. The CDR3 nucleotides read TGTGCCAGCAGCCCCGGTCCGGCGGGAGCGGATGAGCAGTTCTTC. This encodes CASSPGPAGADEQFF.

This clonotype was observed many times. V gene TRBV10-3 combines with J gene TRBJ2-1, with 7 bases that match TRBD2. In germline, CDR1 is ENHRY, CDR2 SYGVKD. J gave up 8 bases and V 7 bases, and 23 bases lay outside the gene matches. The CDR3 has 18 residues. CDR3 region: CAITEGTRAGSSQHEQFF. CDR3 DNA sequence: TGTGCCATCACCGAGGGGACCCGAGCGGGGTCTTCCCAGCATGAGCAGTTCTTC.

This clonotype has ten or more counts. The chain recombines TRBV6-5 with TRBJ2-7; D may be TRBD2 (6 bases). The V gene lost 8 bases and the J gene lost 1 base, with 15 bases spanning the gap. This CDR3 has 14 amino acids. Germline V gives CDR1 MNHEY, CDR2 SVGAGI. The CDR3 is CASGGGGESYEQYF. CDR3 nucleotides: TGTGCCAGCGGGGGAGGTGGCGAATCCTACGAGCAGTACTTC.

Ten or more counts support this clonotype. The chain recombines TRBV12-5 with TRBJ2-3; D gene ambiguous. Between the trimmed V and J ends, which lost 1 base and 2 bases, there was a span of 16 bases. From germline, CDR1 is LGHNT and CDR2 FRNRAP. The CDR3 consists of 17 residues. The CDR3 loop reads CASGLGHVRISTDTQYF. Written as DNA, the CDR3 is TGTGCTAGTGGTTTGGGTCACGTACGGATTTCCACAGATACGCAGTATTTT.

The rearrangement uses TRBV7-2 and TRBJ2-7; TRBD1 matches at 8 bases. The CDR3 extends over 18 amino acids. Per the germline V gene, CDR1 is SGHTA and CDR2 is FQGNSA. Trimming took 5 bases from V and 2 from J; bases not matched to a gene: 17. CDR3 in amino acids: CASSTLFRRGTGAYEQYF. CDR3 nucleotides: TGTGCCAGCAGCACCCTATTTCGGAGGGGGACAGGAGCCTACGAGCAGTACTTC.

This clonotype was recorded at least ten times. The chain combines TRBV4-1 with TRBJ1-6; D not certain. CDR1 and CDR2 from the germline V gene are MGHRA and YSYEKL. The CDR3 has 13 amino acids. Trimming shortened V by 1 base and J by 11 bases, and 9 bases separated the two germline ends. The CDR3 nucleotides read TGCGCCAGCAGCCAAGGAGTAAGTCCACCCCTCCACTTT. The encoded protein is CASSQGVSPPLHF.

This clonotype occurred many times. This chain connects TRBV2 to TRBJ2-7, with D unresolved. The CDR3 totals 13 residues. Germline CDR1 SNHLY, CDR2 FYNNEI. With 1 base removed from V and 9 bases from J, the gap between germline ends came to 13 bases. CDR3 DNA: TGTGCCAGCAGTGAAGTGAACGCGGACGCGCAGTACTTC. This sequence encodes CASSEVNADAQYF.

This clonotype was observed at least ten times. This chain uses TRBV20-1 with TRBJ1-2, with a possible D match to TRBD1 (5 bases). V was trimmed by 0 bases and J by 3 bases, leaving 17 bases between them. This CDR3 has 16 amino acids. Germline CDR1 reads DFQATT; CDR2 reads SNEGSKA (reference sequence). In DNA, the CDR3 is TGCAGTGCTAGAGATCGGGAGGATGGGGACCACTATGGCTACACCTTC. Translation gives CSARDREDGDHYGYTF.

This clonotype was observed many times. The DNA of the CDR3 is TGTGCCAGCAGCCTAATCGGCCCAGGGGAGACAGATACGCAGTATTTT. Protein product: CASSLIGPGETDTQYF. This rearrangement joins TRBV7-2 to TRBJ2-3; perhaps TRBD1 as D (6 bases). The germline gives CDR1 SGHTA, CDR2 FQGNSA. Trimming pared 5 bases from V and 3 bases from J, leaving 18 bases between. CDR3 length: 16 amino acids.

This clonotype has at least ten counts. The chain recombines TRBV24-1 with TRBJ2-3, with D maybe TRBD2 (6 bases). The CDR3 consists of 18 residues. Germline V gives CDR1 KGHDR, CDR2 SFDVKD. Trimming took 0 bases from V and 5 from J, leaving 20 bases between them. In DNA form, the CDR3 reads TGTGCCACCAGTGATTTGCTGAGCGGGCCCTGGGAGGAAGATACGCAGTATTTT. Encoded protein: CATSDLLSGPWEEDTQYF.

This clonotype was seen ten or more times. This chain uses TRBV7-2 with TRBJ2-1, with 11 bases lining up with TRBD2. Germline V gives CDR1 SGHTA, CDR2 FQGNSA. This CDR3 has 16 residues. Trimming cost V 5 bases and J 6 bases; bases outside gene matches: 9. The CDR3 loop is CASSPRLAGRPNEQFF. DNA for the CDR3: TGTGCCAGCAGCCCAAGACTAGCGGGGCGGCCCAATGAGCAGTTCTTC.

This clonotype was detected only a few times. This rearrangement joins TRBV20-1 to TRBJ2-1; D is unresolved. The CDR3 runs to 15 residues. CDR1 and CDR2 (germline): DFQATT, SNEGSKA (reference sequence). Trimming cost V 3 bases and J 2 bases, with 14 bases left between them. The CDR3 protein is CSARDPSSAYNEQFF. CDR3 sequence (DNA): TGCAGTGCTAGGGACCCTTCCTCCGCCTACAATGAGCAGTTCTTC.

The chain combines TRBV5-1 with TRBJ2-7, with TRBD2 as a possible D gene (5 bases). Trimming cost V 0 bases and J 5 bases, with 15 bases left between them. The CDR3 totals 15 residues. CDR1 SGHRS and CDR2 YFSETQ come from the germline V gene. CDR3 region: CASSLGPGLTDEQYF. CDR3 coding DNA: TGCGCCAGCAGCTTGGGCCCGGGATTAACGGACGAGCAGTACTTC.

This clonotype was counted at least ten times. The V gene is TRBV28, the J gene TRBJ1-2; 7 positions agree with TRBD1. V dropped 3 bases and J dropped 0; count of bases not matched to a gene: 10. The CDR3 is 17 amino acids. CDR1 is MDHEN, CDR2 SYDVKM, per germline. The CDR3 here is CASSLMKGASTNYGYTF. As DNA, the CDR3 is TGTGCCAGCAGTTTGATGAAGGGGGCGTCCACTAACTATGGCTACACCTTC.

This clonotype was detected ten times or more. The CDR3: CAITRRGLGFDEQYF. The DNA of the CDR3 is TGTGCCATCACTCGACGGGGTCTCGGATTTGACGAGCAGTACTTC. The chain carries TRBV10-3 and TRBJ2-7, with a possible D match to TRBD2 (5 bases). Trimming shortened V by 7 bases and J by 5 bases, and 21 bases separated the two germline ends. Germline-derived CDR1 and CDR2 are ENHRY and SYGVKD. The CDR3 spans 15 residues.

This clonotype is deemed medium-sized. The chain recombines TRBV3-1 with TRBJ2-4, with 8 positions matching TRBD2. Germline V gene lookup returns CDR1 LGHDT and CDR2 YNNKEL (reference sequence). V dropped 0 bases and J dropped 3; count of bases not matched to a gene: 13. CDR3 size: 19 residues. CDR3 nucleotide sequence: TGTGCCAGCAGCCAAGAACCTCCACGGACTAGCACCGACAAAAACATTCAGTACTTC. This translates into CASSQEPPRTSTDKNIQYF.

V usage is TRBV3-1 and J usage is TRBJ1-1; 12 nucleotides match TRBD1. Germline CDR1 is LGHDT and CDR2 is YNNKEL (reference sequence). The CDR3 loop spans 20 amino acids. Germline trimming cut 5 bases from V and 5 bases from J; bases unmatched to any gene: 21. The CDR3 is CASSAFPRDRGRVRGTEAFF. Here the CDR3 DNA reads TGTGCCAGCAGCGCCTTCCCCAGGGACAGGGGGCGGGTGAGGGGTACTGAAGCTTTCTTT. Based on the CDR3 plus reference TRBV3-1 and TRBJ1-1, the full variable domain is DTAVSQTPKYLVTQMGNDKSIKCEQNLGHDTMYWYKQDSKKFLKIMFSYNNKELIINETVPNRFSPKSPDKAHLNLHINSLELGDSAVYFCASSAFPRDRGRVRGTEAFFGQGTRLTVV.

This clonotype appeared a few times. CDR3 protein: CASSSTLWDRGLSPLHF. The CDR3 DNA follows: TGTGCCAGCAGTTCAACCCTCTGGGACAGGGGGCTTTCACCCCTCCACTTT. The chain couples TRBV28 to TRBJ1-6, with 12 positions matching TRBD1. Germline V gene data show CDR1 as MDHEN and CDR2 as SYDVKM. The CDR3 spans 17 residues. V was clipped by 4 bases and J by 9 bases; unmatched bases: 10.

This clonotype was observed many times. CDR3 amino acids: CASSTRTGGVRTDTQYF. The CDR3 DNA is TGTGCCAGCAGCACCCGGACAGGGGGCGTTCGCACAGATACGCAGTATTTT. V gene TRBV7-2 combines with J gene TRBJ2-3; 11 bases fit TRBD1. V lost 5 bases and J lost 1; bases outside the gene matches: 8. There are 17 residues in the CDR3. Germline V lookup: CDR1 SGHTA, CDR2 FQGNSA. Full variable domain (outside the CDR3, taken from reference TRBV7-2 and TRBJ2-3): GAGVSQSPSNKVTEKGKDVELRCDPISGHTALYWYRQSLGQGLEFLIYFQGNSAPDKSGLPSDRFSAERTGGSVSTLTIQRTQQEDSAVYLCASSTRTGGVRTDTQYFGPGTRLTVL.

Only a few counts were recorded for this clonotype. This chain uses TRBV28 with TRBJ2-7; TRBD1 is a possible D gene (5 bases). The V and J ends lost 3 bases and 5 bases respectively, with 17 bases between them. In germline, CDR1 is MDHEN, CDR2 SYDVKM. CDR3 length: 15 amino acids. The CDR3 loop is CASSLVTVGLNEQYF. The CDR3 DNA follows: TGTGCCAGCAGTTTGGTGACAGTGGGCTTGAACGAGCAGTACTTC.

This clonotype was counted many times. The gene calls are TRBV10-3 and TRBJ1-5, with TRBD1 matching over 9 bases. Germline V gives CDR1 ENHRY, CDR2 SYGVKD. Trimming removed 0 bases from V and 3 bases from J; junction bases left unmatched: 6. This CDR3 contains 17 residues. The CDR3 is CAISESGGQGYNQPQHF. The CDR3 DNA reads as TGTGCCATCAGTGAGTCAGGGGGACAGGGTTACAATCAGCCCCAGCATTTT.